This paragraph reports one T cell receptor (beta chain). The germline V and J ends were trimmed by 5 bases and 1 base, with 9 bases remaining between them. CDR1 is SEHNR and CDR2 is FQNEAQ in the germline V gene (reference sequence). The CDR3 covers 13 residues. This entry comes from a study of T-cell memory formation after mild COVID-19. After 5'RACE with constant-segment primers, TCR alpha and TCR beta cDNA libraries carrying sample barcodes and UMIs were obtained. TCRdb reprocessed the 5' RACE reads with MiXCR, giving one entry per CDR3 protein. The sample has 170,000 or so distinct CDR3 sequences, 20% to 25% seen once.

Sequenced: PBMCs or a T cell subset sorted from them (not recorded which). The rearrangement uses TRBV7-9 and TRBJ2-7; D is perhaps TRBD2 (6 bases). This TCR was sampled from an adult woman who had mild COVID-19 (a few samples of this study predate the infection). Cell type and time point are not known. The CDR3 sequence is CASSGGTSYEQYF. Here the CDR3 DNA reads TGTGCCAGCAGCGGCGGGACTTCCTACGAGCAGTACTTC.